The 3 T cell receptor beta chains below come from one sample, sequenced in a study of OX40 agonist ivuxolimab in advanced cancers. Clones were read by immunoSEQ multiplex PCR, and TCRdb kept only the in-frame ones, dropping some. The data contain about 20,000 clones, 83% of them singletons. Sequenced material: CD4+ or CD8+ T cells sorted from blood, taken in a trial of the OX40 agonist ivuxolimab. The receptor source for this set is an adult with an advanced solid tumor such as melanoma, head and neck, liver or kidney cancer.

This chain joins TRBV9 and TRBJ2-1; TRBD2 might be the D (6 bases). Germline V gives CDR1 SGDLS, CDR2 YYNGEE. The CDR3 covers 14 residues. V lost 2 bases to trimming and J lost 8 bases, with 14 bases between them. CDR3 in amino acids: CASSVVGGIDEQFF. As DNA, the CDR3 is TGTGCCAGCAGCGTGGTGGGGGGTATCGATGAGCAGTTCTTC.

The chain is built from TRBV19 and TRBJ1-3; D remains ambiguous. The CDR3 is made up of 14 amino acids. The V end lost 1 base, the J end lost 1 base, and 5 bases lay between the germline ends. Germline V gene sequence: CDR1 LNHDA, CDR2 SQIVND (reference sequence). In DNA, the CDR3 is TGTGCCAGTAGTATAGGGTCGTCTGGAAACACCATATATTTT. This sequence encodes CASSIGSSGNTIYF. The whole variable domain, filled in from reference TRBV19 and TRBJ1-3, reads DGGITQSPKYLFRKEGQNVTLSCEQNLNHDAMYWYRQDPGQGLRLIYYSQIVNDFQKGDIAEGYSVSREKKESFPLTVTSAQKNPTAFYLCASSIGSSGNTIYFGEGSWLTVV.

The V and J genes are TRBV11-2 and TRBJ2-1; TRBD2 matches 13 bases. V shed 5 bases and J 4 bases; nucleotides not matched to a gene: 2. The length of the CDR3 is 15 residues. Germline CDR1 reads SGHAT; CDR2 reads FQNNGV. The DNA of the CDR3 is TGTGCCAGCAGCCGGACTAGCGGGGGATACAATGAGCAGTTCTTC. As protein: CASSRTSGGYNEQFF. The full variable domain, completed using reference TRBV11-2 and TRBJ2-1, is EAGVAQSPRYKIIEKRQSVAFWCNPISGHATLYWYQQILGQGPKLLIQFQNNGVVDDSQLPKDRFSAERLKGVDSTLKIQPAKLEDSAVYLCASSRTSGGYNEQFFGPGTRLTVL.